The clone carrying this T cell receptor (beta chain) was recorded only once. Its specificity is unknown. The study based diagnoses on clinical symptoms, serum thyroxine and TRAb, thyroid ultrasound and orbital computed tomography. The data were obtained in a study of T cells in Graves' hyperthyroidism and ophthalmopathy. Germline CDR1 reads SNHLY; CDR2 reads FYNNEI. V gave up 4 bases and J gave up 8 bases; unmatched junction bases: 9. This CDR3 is 15 amino acids long. General study findings and limits: Stable hyperthyroidism and ophthalmopathy were separated using 13 V-J signatures.

TCR beta CDR3 sequences were amplified from RNA transcripts. A first-round RT-PCR of the TCR CDR3 used the HTBI primer set. TCRdb re-derived calls from the multiplex PCR reads in MiXCR, one entry per CDR3 protein. Here the sample spans approximately 700,000 distinct CDR3 sequences, about 45% being singletons. Specimen: peripheral blood or thyroid tissue (not recorded which). The source of this sequence is an adult man with Graves' disease, either hyperthyroidism or ophthalmopathy (not recorded which). The J gene is TRBJ1-3, the V gene TRBV2, with 9 bases matching TRBD1. CDR3 region: CASSGDRGDGYTIYF. DNA of the CDR3: TGTGCCAGCAGTGGAGACAGGGGGGATGGCTACACCATATATTTT.